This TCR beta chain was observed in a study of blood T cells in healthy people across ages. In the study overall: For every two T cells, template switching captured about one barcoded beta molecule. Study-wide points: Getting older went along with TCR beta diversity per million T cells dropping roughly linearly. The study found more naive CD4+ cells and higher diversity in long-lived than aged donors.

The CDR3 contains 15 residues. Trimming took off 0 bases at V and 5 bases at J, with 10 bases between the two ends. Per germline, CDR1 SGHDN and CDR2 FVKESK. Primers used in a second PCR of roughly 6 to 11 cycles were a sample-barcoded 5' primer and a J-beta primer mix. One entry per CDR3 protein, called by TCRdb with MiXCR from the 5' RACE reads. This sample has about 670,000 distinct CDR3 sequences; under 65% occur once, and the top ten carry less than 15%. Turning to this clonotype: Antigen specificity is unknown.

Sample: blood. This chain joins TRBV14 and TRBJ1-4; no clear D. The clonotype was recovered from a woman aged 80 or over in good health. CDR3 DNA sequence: TGTGCCAGCAGCCAAGATCCGGGCAGCAATGAAAAACTGTTTTTT. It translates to CASSQDPGSNEKLFF.